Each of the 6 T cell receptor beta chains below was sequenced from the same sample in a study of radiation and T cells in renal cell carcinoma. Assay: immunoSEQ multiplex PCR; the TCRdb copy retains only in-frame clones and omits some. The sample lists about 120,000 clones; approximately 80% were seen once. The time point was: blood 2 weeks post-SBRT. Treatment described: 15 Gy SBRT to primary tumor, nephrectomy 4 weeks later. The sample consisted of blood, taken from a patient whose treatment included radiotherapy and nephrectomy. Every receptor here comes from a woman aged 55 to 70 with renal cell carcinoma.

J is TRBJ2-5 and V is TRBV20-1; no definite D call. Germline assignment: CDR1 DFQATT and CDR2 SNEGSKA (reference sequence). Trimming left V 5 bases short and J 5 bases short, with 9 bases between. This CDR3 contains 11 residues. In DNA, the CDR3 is TGCAGTGCTCTAGACGGGGAGACCCAGTACTTC. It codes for CSALDGETQYF.

The CDR3 sequence is CASSSPKGGRHNEQFF. The CDR3 nucleotides are TGTGCCAGCAGCTCCCCCAAAGGGGGTAGGCACAATGAGCAGTTCTTC. The rearrangement uses TRBV5-4 and TRBJ2-1; D is possibly TRBD1 (6 bases). Trimming cost V 3 bases and J 5 bases, with 18 bases left between them. The CDR3 runs 16 residues. From germline, CDR1 is SGHNT and CDR2 YYREEE (reference sequence).

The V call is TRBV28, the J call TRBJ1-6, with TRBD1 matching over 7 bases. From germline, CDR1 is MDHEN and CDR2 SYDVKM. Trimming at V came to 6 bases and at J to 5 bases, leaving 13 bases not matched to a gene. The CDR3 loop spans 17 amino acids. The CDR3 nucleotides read TGTGCCAGCAGGATGCTGGGAGGGGGCGAGCATAATTCACCCCTCCACTTT. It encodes CASRMLGGGEHNSPLHF.

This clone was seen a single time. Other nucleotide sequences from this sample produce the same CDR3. The chain's CDR3 is CASSSGLYEQYF. The CDR3 coding sequence is TGTGCCAGCAGTTCCGGACTGTACGAGCAGTACTTC. The genes are TRBV6-5 and TRBJ2-7, with TRBD2 as a possible D gene (5 bases). Trimming stripped 4 bases from V and 4 bases from J, with 8 bases between. The CDR3 has 12 residues. CDR1 MNHEY and CDR2 SVGAGI come from the germline V gene.

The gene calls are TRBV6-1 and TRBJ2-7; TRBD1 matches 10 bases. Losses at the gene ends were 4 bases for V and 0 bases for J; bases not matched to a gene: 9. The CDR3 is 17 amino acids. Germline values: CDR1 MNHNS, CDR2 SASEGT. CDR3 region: CASSGDRGLFGSYEQYF. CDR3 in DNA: TGTGCCAGCAGTGGCGACAGGGGGCTGTTCGGCTCCTACGAGCAGTACTTC.

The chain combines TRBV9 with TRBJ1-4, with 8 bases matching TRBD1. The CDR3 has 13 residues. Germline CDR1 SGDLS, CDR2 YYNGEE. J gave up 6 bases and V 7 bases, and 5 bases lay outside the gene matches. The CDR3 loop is CASSRGLDEKLFF. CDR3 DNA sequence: TGTGCCAGCTCCAGGGGGCTTGATGAAAAACTGTTTTTT.